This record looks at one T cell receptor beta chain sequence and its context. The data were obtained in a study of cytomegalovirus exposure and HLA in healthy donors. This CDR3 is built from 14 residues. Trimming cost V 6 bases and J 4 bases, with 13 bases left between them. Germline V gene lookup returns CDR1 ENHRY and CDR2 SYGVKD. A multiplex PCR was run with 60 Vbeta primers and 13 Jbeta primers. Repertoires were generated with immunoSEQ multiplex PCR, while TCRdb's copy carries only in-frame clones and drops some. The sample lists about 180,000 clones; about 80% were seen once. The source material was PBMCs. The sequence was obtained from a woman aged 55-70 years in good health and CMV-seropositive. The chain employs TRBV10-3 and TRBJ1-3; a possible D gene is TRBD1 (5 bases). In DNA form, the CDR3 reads TGTGCCATCAGAGGGCAAGGGGTCGGAAACACCATATATTTT. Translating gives CAIRGQGVGNTIYF.